One sample yielded the 30 T cell receptor beta chains listed below, sequenced in a study of identical twins' blood T cells. Each CDR3 protein gets one entry after TCRdb re-called the 5' RACE reads with MiXCR. The sample contains roughly 380,000 distinct CDR3 sequences, roughly 31% of which appear only once. The sequenced sample consisted of PBMCs. The receptors stem from a woman aged 18-50 years in good health.

The rearrangement joins TRBV6-2 or TRBV6-3 to TRBJ2-7; 7 bases fit TRBD2. After removal of 1 base from V and 5 bases from J, the junction contained 2 bases not matched to a gene. The CDR3 has 13 residues. CDR1 is MNHEY, CDR2 SVGEGT, per germline. CDR3 loop: CASSYWTSDEQYF. CDR3 coding DNA: TGTGCCAGCAGTTACTGGACTAGTGACGAGCAGTACTTC.

DNA of the CDR3: TGCAGTGCTAGGCGACCCGGACAGTTCAATCAGCCCCAGCATTTT. As protein: CSARRPGQFNQPQHF. The chain is built from TRBV20-1 and TRBJ1-5, with D maybe TRBD1 (6 bases). CDR3 length: 15 residues. Trimming took 3 bases from V and 3 from J, leaving 15 bases between them. Germline V gene lookup returns CDR1 DFQATT and CDR2 SNEGSKA (reference sequence).

In regard to this clonotype: At one end the junction does not follow the germline gene, possibly because of a read error. This sequence joins TRBV25-1 and TRBJ2-2, with a tentative D call TRBD1 (5 bases). Germline V gene sequence: CDR1 MGHDK, CDR2 SYGVNS. The CDR3 consists of 15 residues. The CDR3 loop is CASSPRVLNTVELFF. CDR3 nucleotide sequence: TGTGCCAGCAGTCCCAGGGTATTAAACACCGTGGAGCTGTTTTTT.

About this clonotype itself: The CDR3 carries no conserved terminal phenylalanine or tryptophan, so it likely arises from a read error. The DNA is left out, because the CDR3 cannot be placed on it with certainty; the CDR3 is given as TCRdb lists it. The genes are TRBV11-2 and TRBJ1-1; TRBD1, as called in the table, went unchecked against the DNA. From germline, CDR1 is SGHAT and CDR2 FQNNGV. 11 amino acids form the CDR3, both terminal residues included. The CDR3 sequence: CASRDSANLGL.

There are many counts of this clonotype. The V and J genes are TRBV29-1 and TRBJ1-2; D is unclear. V lost 2 bases and J lost 2, with 12 bases in between. Germline CDR1 SQVTM, CDR2 ANQGSEA. The CDR3 is 14 amino acids. The CDR3 here is CSVEHRDINYGYTF. As DNA, the CDR3 is TGCAGCGTTGAACACCGCGACATCAACTATGGCTACACCTTC.

Concerning this clonotype itself: This may be a read error: a much more frequent sequence differs by one nucleotide. The chain employs TRBV5-4 and TRBJ1-1; D unresolved. Germline loops: CDR1 SGHNT, CDR2 YYREEE (reference sequence). CDR3 size: 14 residues. The CDR3 bases are TGTGCCAGCAGCTTGGAACGGATGAACGCTGAAGCTTTCTTT. Its protein is CASSLERMNAEAFF.

Only a few counts were recorded for this clonotype. The V call is TRBV10-3, the J call TRBJ2-3; 13 bases map to TRBD2. V gave up 6 bases and J gave up 12 bases; unmatched junction bases: 6. The CDR3 has 13 amino acids. The germline gives CDR1 ENHRY, CDR2 SYGVKD. CDR3 residues: CAIRPGLAGNQYF. DNA for the CDR3: TGTGCCATCAGACCGGGACTAGCGGGAAACCAGTATTTT.

Note on this clonotype: This clone may be a read error of a much larger clone one base away. The gene calls are TRBV19 and TRBJ2-7; D is unclear. The germline V gene encodes CDR1 LNHDA and CDR2 SQIVND (reference sequence). This CDR3 spans 13 amino acids. Trimming removed 3 bases from V and 3 bases from J, with 9 bases in between. The CDR3 DNA reads as TGTGCCAGTAGTATCACCTGGGGCTACGAGCAGTACTTC. It codes for CASSITWGYEQYF.

V usage is TRBV6-6 and J usage is TRBJ1-1; D may be TRBD1 (5 bases). Germline CDR1 is MNHNY and CDR2 is SVGAGI (reference sequence). Trimming took off 6 bases at V and 9 bases at J, with 14 bases between the two ends. The CDR3 runs 12 residues. The CDR3 protein is CASSQGSPKAFF. The CDR3 DNA follows: TGTGCCAGCAGCCAGGGTTCACCTAAAGCTTTCTTT.

This clonotype was counted between two and nine times. V and J are TRBV20-1 and TRBJ2-1; perhaps TRBD2 as D (5 bases). The CDR3 is 16 amino acids. Germline V CDR1 and CDR2: DFQATT, SNEGSKA (reference sequence). V lost 4 bases and J 6 bases, leaving 22 bases between the germline ends. DNA for the CDR3: TGCAGTGCTACCGCCGTAGGAGCGGCCAGTGGCAATGAGCAGTTCTTC. Protein: CSATAVGAASGNEQFF.

For the CDR3, the DNA is TGTGCCAGCAGTTTGACTGGCGCGGGGACCGGGGAGCTGTTTTTT. Amino acids: CASSLTGAGTGELFF. The rearrangement uses TRBV28 and TRBJ2-2; tentatively, D is TRBD2 (6 bases). Per germline, CDR1 MDHEN and CDR2 SYDVKM. V was clipped by 3 bases and J by 5 bases, with 13 bases between them. The CDR3 sequence is 15 residues long.

Ten or more counts support this clonotype. J is TRBJ2-3 and V is TRBV7-9; D unclear. With 3 bases removed from V and 2 bases from J, the gap between germline ends came to 6 bases. This CDR3 spans 13 amino acids. CDR1 is SEHNR, CDR2 FQNEAQ, per germline (reference sequence). The CDR3 bases are TGTGCCAGCAGCTTTGGCCTCACAGATACGCAGTATTTT. Translated: CASSFGLTDTQYF. Full variable domain (remainder filled in from reference TRBV7-9 and TRBJ2-3): DTGVSQNPRHKITKRGQNVTFRCDPISEHNRLYWYRQTLGQGPEFLTYFQNEAQLEKSRLLSDRFSAERPKGSFSTLEIQRTEQGDSAMYLCASSFGLTDTQYFGPGTRLTVL.

This clonotype has a count of ten or more. The V gene is TRBV2, the J gene TRBJ1-5, with TRBD1 identical over 8 bases. CDR3 length: 13 amino acids. CDR1 and CDR2 from the germline V gene are SNHLY and FYNNEI. Losses at the gene ends were 6 bases for V and 5 bases for J; bases not matched to a gene: 3. The chain's CDR3 is CASSADRDQPQHF. DNA of the CDR3: TGTGCCAGCAGCGCGGACAGGGATCAGCCCCAGCATTTT. The full variable domain, rest sourced from reference TRBV2 and TRBJ1-5, is EPEVTQTPSHQVTQMGQEVILRCVPISNHLYFYWYRQILGQKVEFLVSFYNNEISEKSEIFDDQFSVERPDGSNFTLKIRSTKLEDSAMYFCASSADRDQPQHFGDGTRLSIL.

A word on this clonotype: Germline and junction disagree at one end, which may indicate a read error. This rearrangement joins TRBV10-1 to TRBJ2-1, with 9 bases fitting TRBD2. Looked up from germline, CDR1 is WNHNN and CDR2 is SYGVQD (reference sequence). The CDR3 extends over 14 amino acids. CDR3 nucleotides: TGCGCCGGCAGTCCCGGGACTAGCCTCAATGAGCAGTTCTTC. Translation: CAGSPGTSLNEQFF.

This clonotype was observed a handful of times. The chain combines TRBV20-1 with TRBJ2-6; D call uncertain. Trimming left V 0 bases short and J 1 base short, with 7 bases between. In germline, CDR1 is DFQATT, CDR2 SNEGSKA (reference sequence). This CDR3 is built from 15 residues. The CDR3 is CSARDRASGANVLTF. The CDR3 nucleotides read TGCAGTGCTAGAGATCGGGCTTCTGGGGCCAACGTCCTGACTTTC.

This clonotype was seen more than once but under ten times. The chain recombines TRBV4-3 with TRBJ1-1; D unresolved. The CDR3 is 14 amino acids. V was clipped by 0 bases and J by 1 base, with 6 bases between them. Germline assignment: CDR1 LGHNA and CDR2 YSLEER. The DNA of the CDR3 is TGCGCCAGCAGCCAAGATTACGGGAACACTGAAGCTTTCTTT. It yields the protein CASSQDYGNTEAFF.

About this clonotype: An end of the junction does not agree with germline; a read error may underlie this. The rearrangement joins TRBV5-6 to TRBJ1-1; the D is unclear. The V gene's germline CDR1 is SGHDT and CDR2 YYEEEE. The CDR3 has 15 amino acids. This chain's CDR3 is CASSLARWRVTEAFF. In DNA, the CDR3 is TGTGCCAGCAGCTTGGCGAGATGGCGTGTGACTGAAGCCTTCTTT.

The rearrangement joins TRBV5-1 to TRBJ1-6; D gene uncertain. V shed 3 bases and J shed 7 bases, with 14 bases lying between them. CDR3 size: 15 residues. Germline V gene data show CDR1 as SGHRS and CDR2 as YFSETQ. In nucleotides, the CDR3 is TGCGCCAGCAGCTACAAGCAAGTGGAGAATTCACCCCTCCACTTT. Translation gives CASSYKQVENSPLHF.

As to this clonotype: Possible read error: a much larger clone is one base away. The V call is TRBV3-1, the J call TRBJ2-1, with no clear D. Germline V gene data show CDR1 as LGHDT and CDR2 as YNNKEL (reference sequence). The length of the CDR3 is 13 residues. As DNA, the CDR3 is TGTGCCAGCAGCCAAGGGGGTTACAATGACCAGTTCTTC. Translation gives CASSQGGYNDQFF.

V and J are TRBV7-2 and TRBJ2-7; 9 bases match TRBD1. This CDR3 is 15 amino acids long. CDR1 and CDR2 (germline): SGHTA, FQGNSA. Losses at the gene ends were 5 bases for V and 6 bases for J; bases not matched to a gene: 11. The CDR3 nucleotides are TGTGCCAGCAGCGCCCGGACAGGGGCTGTGGGCGAGCAGTACTTC. It specifies CASSARTGAVGEQYF.

About this clonotype: The CDR3 carries no conserved terminal phenylalanine or tryptophan, so it likely arises from a read error. This chain connects TRBV3-1 to TRBJ1-1; D call uncertain. The CDR3 is 14 residues long. Between the trimmed V and J ends, which lost 6 bases and 0 bases, there was a span of 11 bases. Germline CDR1 is LGHDT and CDR2 is YNNKEL (reference sequence). In nucleotides, the CDR3 is TGTGCCAGCAGTGGGAACGGACTGAACACTGAAGCTTTCCTT. Protein product: CASSGNGLNTEAFL.

The J gene is TRBJ2-5, the V gene TRBV27, with 9 bases identical to TRBD2. V was clipped by 3 bases and J by 5 bases; unmatched bases: 7. Germline assignment: CDR1 MNHEY and CDR2 SMNVEV (reference sequence). The CDR3 has 15 amino acids. CDR3 nucleotides: TGTGCCAGCAGTTTTGGCGGGGGGGCCGGGGAGACCCAGTACTTC. Its protein is CASSFGGGAGETQYF.

The chain employs TRBV6-5 and TRBJ2-1, with 8 bases fitting TRBD2. Germline CDR1 is MNHEY and CDR2 is SVGAGI. The junction had 12 bases not matched to a gene; V was cut back by 5 bases and J by 6 bases. The CDR3 runs 16 residues. The CDR3 loop is CASSTSGTRGGNEQFF. CDR3 nucleotide sequence: TGTGCCAGCAGTACATCAGGGACTAGAGGTGGCAATGAGCAGTTCTTC.

The gene calls are TRBV12-3 or TRBV12-4 and TRBJ1-1, with D possibly being TRBD1 (5 bases). V lost 6 bases and J 8 bases, leaving 13 bases between the germline ends. This CDR3 comprises 12 residues. CDR3 sequence reads: CASSLRGLEAFF. CDR3 nucleotides: TGTGCCAGCAGCTTACGGGGCCTGGAAGCTTTCTTT.

This chain uses TRBV25-1 with TRBJ2-7; no clear D. The CDR3 runs to 13 residues. V was clipped by 4 bases and J by 1 base, with 8 bases between them. Germline V gene lookup returns CDR1 MGHDK and CDR2 SYGVNS. Here the CDR3 reads CASSGWHSYEQYF. As DNA, the CDR3 is TGTGCCAGCAGTGGTTGGCATTCCTACGAGCAGTACTTC.

This clonotype was found a few times. The chain is built from TRBV25-1 and TRBJ1-2, with 8 nucleotides matching TRBD1. The CDR3 has 13 residues. V lost 7 bases and J lost 7; bases outside the gene matches: 8. CDR1 and CDR2 (germline): MGHDK, SYGVNS. CDR3 region: CASTSTGGGGYTF. As DNA, the CDR3 is TGTGCCAGCACTTCAACAGGGGGTGGTGGCTACACCTTC.

The J gene is TRBJ1-1, the V gene TRBV19; tentative D call: TRBD1 (5 bases). The V and J ends lost 6 bases and 0 bases respectively, with 14 bases between them. Germline CDR1 is LNHDA and CDR2 is SQIVND (reference sequence). The CDR3 runs to 15 residues. The CDR3 region has the DNA TGTGCCAGTAGATCACAGGAAACCATGAACACTGAAGCTTTCTTT. Translated, it gives CASRSQETMNTEAFF.

The chain joins TRBV9 to TRBJ1-3; D perhaps matches TRBD1 (5 bases). Germline V gives CDR1 SGDLS, CDR2 YYNGEE. V was pared by 0 bases and J by 0 bases, with 7 bases between. The CDR3 sequence is 15 residues long. Here the CDR3 reads CASSVEGSSGNTIYF. DNA of the CDR3: TGTGCCAGCAGCGTAGAGGGGAGCTCTGGAAACACCATATATTTT.

This chain links TRBV7-9 with TRBJ2-3; D is unclear. The CDR3 has 16 amino acids. In germline, CDR1 is SEHNR, CDR2 FQNEAQ (reference sequence). V lost 3 bases and J lost 0, with 13 bases in between. CDR3 sequence (DNA): TGTGCCAGCAGCTTTAAGGGCGGTACTAGCACAGATACGCAGTATTTT. It specifies CASSFKGGTSTDTQYF.

This clonotype was recorded once. The chain is built from TRBV7-9 and TRBJ2-1; 14 bases are shared with TRBD2. The germline V gene encodes CDR1 SEHNR and CDR2 FQNEAQ (reference sequence). J lost 9 bases, V lost 6 bases, and 7 bases had no gene match. The CDR3 consists of 15 residues. This chain's CDR3 is CASRRGLAGVFEQFF. The CDR3 nucleotides are TGTGCCAGCAGAAGGGGACTAGCGGGAGTTTTTGAGCAGTTCTTC.